The rows below give T cell receptor beta chains drawn from one sample of a study of blood T cell repertoires in COVID-19. Measured with immunoSEQ multiplex PCR; TCRdb has only the in-frame clones, and not every one. The sample holds about 260,000 clones, around 87% seen once. Sequencing was carried out using PBMCs or T cells enriched from blood (not recorded which). These receptors were collected from a young woman who had recovered from COVID-19. CDR3s include the opening cysteine and the closing phenylalanine or tryptophan. D genes are given only for firm matches. The size entry is marked missing in some rows and otherwise reads once, few, many or a size class.

D gene: .
J gene: TRBJ2-1
V gene: TRBV11-1
clone size: .
CDR3 DNA: TGTGCCAGCAGCTTAGACGTGAGCTCCTACAATGAGCAGTTCTTC
CDR3 protein: CASSLDVSSYNEQFF

D gene: .
J gene: TRBJ1-1
V gene: TRBV18
clone size: .
CDR3 DNA: TGTGCCAGCTCACCACAGCAGGGGAGAACGCCCACTGAAGCTTTCTTT
CDR3 protein: CASSPQQGRTPTEAFF

D gene: .
J gene: TRBJ1-4
V gene: TRBV2
clone size: .
CDR3 DNA: TGTGCCAGCACCCGACAGGACCCAAATGAAAAACTGTTTTTT
CDR3 protein: CASTRQDPNEKLFF

D gene: .
J gene: TRBJ1-1
V gene: TRBV5-1
clone size: .
CDR3 DNA: TGCGCCAGCAGCTTGGCAGCAGCAGGGGCCCAGAACACTGAAGCTTTCTTT
CDR3 protein: CASSLAAAGAQNTEAFF

D gene: .
J gene: TRBJ2-5
V gene: TRBV3-1/TRBV3-2
clone size: .
CDR3 DNA: TGTGCCAGCAGCCAGGATTTGCGGGACCAAGAGACCCAGTACTTC
CDR3 protein: CASSQDLRDQETQYF

D gene: TRBD2
J gene: TRBJ2-5
V gene: TRBV4-1
clone size: .
CDR3 DNA: TGCGCCAGCAGTACCGGTTCCGGGGGGGCGTTGGAGACCCAGTACTTC
CDR3 protein: CASSTGSGGALETQYF

D gene: TRBD1
J gene: TRBJ2-3
V gene: TRBV6-4
clone size: .
CDR3 DNA: TGTGCCAGCAGTGAGGCAGGGGGCGGCACAGATACGCAGTATTTT
CDR3 protein: CASSEAGGGTDTQYF

D gene: TRBD1
J gene: TRBJ1-1
V gene: TRBV18
clone size: .
CDR3 DNA: TGTGCCAGCTCACCACCGCAGGGGGCGCGACGAACTGAAGCTTTCTTT
CDR3 protein: CASSPPQGARRTEAFF

D gene: TRBD1
J gene: TRBJ2-1
V gene: TRBV28
clone size: .
CDR3 DNA: TGTGCCAGCAGTCCACCAGGGGGCTCGGAGTTCTTC
CDR3 protein: CASSPPGGSEFF

D gene: .
J gene: TRBJ1-5
V gene: TRBV5-4
clone size: .
CDR3 DNA: TGTGCCAGCGGCGGGTTGGGTCAGCCCCAGCATTTT
CDR3 protein: CASGGLGQPQHF

D gene: TRBD1
J gene: TRBJ1-2
V gene: TRBV29-1
clone size: .
CDR3 DNA: TGCAGCTCCCGGACAGGGGCAGGCGGCTACACCTTC
CDR3 protein: CSSRTGAGGYTF

D gene: TRBD1
J gene: TRBJ2-1
V gene: TRBV6-5
clone size: .
CDR3 DNA: TGTGCCAGCAGAGCCGGGACAGGAGTCTACAATGAGCAGTTCTTC
CDR3 protein: CASRAGTGVYNEQFF

D gene: .
J gene: TRBJ1-2
V gene: TRBV16
clone size: .
CDR3 DNA: TGTGCCAGCAGCAAAACAGGGTCGGGGAATGGCTACACCTTC
CDR3 protein: CASSKTGSGNGYTF

D gene: .
J gene: TRBJ1-2
V gene: TRBV3-1/TRBV3-2
clone size: once
CDR3 DNA: TGTGCCAGCACTGAAACAGGGCACTATGGCTACACCTTC
CDR3 protein: CASTETGHYGYTF

D gene: .
J gene: TRBJ2-1
V gene: TRBV29-1
clone size: .
CDR3 DNA: TGCAGCGTTTACGCCCCGCCACTTGACAATGAGCAGTTCTTC
CDR3 protein: CSVYAPPLDNEQFF

D gene: TRBD1
J gene: TRBJ1-2
V gene: TRBV4-1
clone size: .
CDR3 DNA: TGCGCCAGCAGCCTTTTCCCCGGGACAGGGAGTTCTGGGGGCGGCTACACCTTC
CDR3 protein: CASSLFPGTGSSGGGYTF

D gene: .
J gene: TRBJ2-7
V gene: TRBV7-8
clone size: once
CDR3 DNA: TGTGCCAGCAGCCCCCGATCGGAGGGCCACGAGCAGTACTTC
CDR3 protein: CASSPRSEGHEQYF

D gene: .
J gene: TRBJ1-5
V gene: TRBV27
clone size: .
CDR3 DNA: TGTGCCAGCAGTTTACGGGGTAGCAATCAGCCCCAGCATTTT
CDR3 protein: CASSLRGSNQPQHF

D gene: .
J gene: TRBJ2-2
V gene: TRBV6-5
clone size: once
CDR3 DNA: TGTGCCAGCAGTACGGACTATTCCGGGGAGCTGTTTTTT
CDR3 protein: CASSTDYSGELFF

D gene: TRBD2
J gene: TRBJ2-7
V gene: TRBV13
clone size: .
CDR3 DNA: TGTGCCAGCAGCTCCTTGGCGGGGGGCAACTACGAGCAGTACTTC
CDR3 protein: CASSSLAGGNYEQYF

D gene: .
J gene: TRBJ2-6
V gene: TRBV19
clone size: .
CDR3 DNA: TGTGCCAGTAAGTCGATCGACACACTCTCTGGGGCCAACGTCCTGACTTTC
CDR3 protein: CASKSIDTLSGANVLTF

D gene: TRBD1
J gene: TRBJ1-2
V gene: TRBV2
clone size: .
CDR3 DNA: TGTGCCAGCAGTCTGACGGGACAGAATAACTATGGCTACACCTTC
CDR3 protein: CASSLTGQNNYGYTF

D gene: TRBD1
J gene: TRBJ2-1
V gene: TRBV6-4
clone size: .
CDR3 DNA: TGTGCCAGCAGTGACGACAGGGGGCTCAATGAGCAGTTCTTC
CDR3 protein: CASSDDRGLNEQFF

D gene: TRBD2
J gene: TRBJ2-3
V gene: TRBV5-1
clone size: .
CDR3 DNA: TGCGCCAGCAGCTTTAGCGGGGCCAGCACAGATACGCAGTATTTT
CDR3 protein: CASSFSGASTDTQYF

D gene: TRBD2
J gene: TRBJ2-5
V gene: TRBV10-3
clone size: .
CDR3 DNA: TGTGCCATAGCCTCTAGCGGGGGGGGCCAAGAGACCCAGTACTTC
CDR3 protein: CAIASSGGGQETQYF

D gene: .
J gene: TRBJ2-3
V gene: TRBV5-4
clone size: once
CDR3 DNA: TGTGCCAGCAGCTTTGCGGGACGTACAGATACGCAGTATTTT
CDR3 protein: CASSFAGRTDTQYF

D gene: TRBD1
J gene: TRBJ1-5
V gene: TRBV3-1/TRBV3-2
clone size: .
CDR3 DNA: TGTGCCAGCAGCCTAGGGACAGTTTATAGCAATCAGCCCCAGCATTTT
CDR3 protein: CASSLGTVYSNQPQHF

D gene: TRBD1
J gene: TRBJ1-6
V gene: TRBV27
clone size: .
CDR3 DNA: TGTGCCAGCAGTCTACAGGGGGGGGGATCACCCCTCCACTTT
CDR3 protein: CASSLQGGGSPLHF

D gene: TRBD1
J gene: TRBJ1-4
V gene: TRBV27
clone size: .
CDR3 DNA: TGTGCCAGCAGCCATCCCAGGGGGTTTGGAGATGAAAAACTGTTTTTT
CDR3 protein: CASSHPRGFGDEKLFF

D gene: .
J gene: TRBJ1-2
V gene: TRBV10-3
clone size: .
CDR3 DNA: TGTGCCATCAGTGAGTCCCTCGGGGGCTATGGCTACACCTTC
CDR3 protein: CAISESLGGYGYTF

D gene: TRBD1
J gene: TRBJ1-5
V gene: TRBV18
clone size: .
CDR3 DNA: TGTGCCAGCTCACCACGGCGGACAGGGGGAGATCAGCCCCAGCATTTT
CDR3 protein: CASSPRRTGGDQPQHF